Listed here is a single T cell receptor beta chain. The antigen is not known. Synthesis of TCR cDNA relied on 5'RACE template switching, which attached a universal primer site and UMIs. TCRdb independently ran MiXCR on the 5' RACE reads; one entry per CDR3 protein. The sample contains 240,000 or so distinct CDR3 sequences, 6.9% of which appear only once. These data come from a study of T cells after yellow fever vaccination. Study results and caveats: CD4 and CD8 compartments shared a small share of clonotypes, likely from convergent recombination. The study found a weaker secondary response that peaked faster, day 5 versus 15. Clones that expanded after primary vaccination mostly reappeared after the booster (roughly 96% CD4, approximately 87% CD8).

Germline CDR1 and CDR2: MNHNS and SASEGT. This CDR3 is built from 13 residues. V dropped 6 bases and J dropped 5 bases, with 13 bases sitting between them. The sample consisted of CD4+ T cells sorted from PBMCs, taken 15 days after the yellow fever booster vaccination. The sequence derives from a man in his thirties or forties who received the YFV17D yellow fever vaccine. The chain employs TRBV6-1 and TRBJ2-5; TRBD2 is a possible D gene (6 bases). The CDR3, as DNA: TGTGCCAGCAGGACACCGGGAGTCGAGACCCAGTACTTC. Translating it yields CASRTPGVETQYF.